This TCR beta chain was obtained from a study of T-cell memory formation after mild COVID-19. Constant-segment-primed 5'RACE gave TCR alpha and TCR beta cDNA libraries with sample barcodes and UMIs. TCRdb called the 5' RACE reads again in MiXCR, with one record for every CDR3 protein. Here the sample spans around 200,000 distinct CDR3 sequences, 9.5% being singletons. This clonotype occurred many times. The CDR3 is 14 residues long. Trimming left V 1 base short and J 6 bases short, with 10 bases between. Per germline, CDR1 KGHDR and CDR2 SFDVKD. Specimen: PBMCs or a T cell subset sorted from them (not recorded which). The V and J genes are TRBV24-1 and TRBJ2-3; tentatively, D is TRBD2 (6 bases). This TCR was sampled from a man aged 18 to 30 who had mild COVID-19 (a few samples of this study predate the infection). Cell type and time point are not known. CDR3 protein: CATSDFGGADTQYF. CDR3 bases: TGTGCCACCAGTGATTTCGGGGGAGCCGATACGCAGTATTTT.